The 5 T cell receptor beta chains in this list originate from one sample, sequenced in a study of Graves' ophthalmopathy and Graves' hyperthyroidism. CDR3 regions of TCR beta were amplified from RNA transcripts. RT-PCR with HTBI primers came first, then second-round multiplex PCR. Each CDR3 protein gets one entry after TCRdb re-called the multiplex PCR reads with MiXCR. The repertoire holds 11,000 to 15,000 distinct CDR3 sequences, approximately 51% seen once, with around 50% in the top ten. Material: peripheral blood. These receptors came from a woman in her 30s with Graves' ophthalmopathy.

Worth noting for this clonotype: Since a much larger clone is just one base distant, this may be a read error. The CDR3 DNA reads TGTGCCAGCCGGGCGGGACTCCCCGCCTATGGCTACACCTTC. This encodes CASRAGLPAYGYTF. The J gene is TRBJ1-2, the V gene TRBV2; D possibly corresponds to TRBD1 (5 bases). The germline V gene encodes CDR1 SNHLY and CDR2 FYNNEI. CDR3 length: 14 residues. Trimming stripped 8 bases from V and 4 bases from J, with 17 bases between.

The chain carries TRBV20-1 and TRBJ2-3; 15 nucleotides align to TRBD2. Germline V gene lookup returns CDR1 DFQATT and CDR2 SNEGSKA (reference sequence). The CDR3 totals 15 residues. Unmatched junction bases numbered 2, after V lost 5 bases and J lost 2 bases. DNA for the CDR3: TGCAGTGCTCGGACTAGCGGGAGGGTCACAGATACGCAGTATTTT. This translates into CSARTSGRVTDTQYF.

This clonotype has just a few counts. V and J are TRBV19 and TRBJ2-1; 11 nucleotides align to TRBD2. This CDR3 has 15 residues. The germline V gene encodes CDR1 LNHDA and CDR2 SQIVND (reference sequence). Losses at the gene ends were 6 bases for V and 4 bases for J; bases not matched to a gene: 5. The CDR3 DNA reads TGTGCCAGTAGCCTAGCGGGGGGAGGGTACAATGAGCAGTTCTTC. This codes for CASSLAGGGYNEQFF.

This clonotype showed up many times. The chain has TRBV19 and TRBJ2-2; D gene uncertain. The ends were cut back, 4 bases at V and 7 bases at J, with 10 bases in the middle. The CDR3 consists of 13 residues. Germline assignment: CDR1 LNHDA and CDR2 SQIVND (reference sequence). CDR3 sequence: CASSTMRGGELFF. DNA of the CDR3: TGTGCCAGTAGTACCATGAGAGGCGGGGAGCTGTTTTTT.

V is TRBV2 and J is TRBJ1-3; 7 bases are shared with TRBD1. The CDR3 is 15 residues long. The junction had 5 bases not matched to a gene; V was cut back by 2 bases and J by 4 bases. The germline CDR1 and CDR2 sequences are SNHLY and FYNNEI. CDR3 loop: CASSENRGGGNTIYF. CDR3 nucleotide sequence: TGTGCCAGCAGTGAAAACAGGGGAGGAGGAAACACCATATATTTT. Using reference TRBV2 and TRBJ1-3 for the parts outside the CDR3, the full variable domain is EPEVTQTPSHQVTQMGQEVILRCVPISNHLYFYWYRQILGQKVEFLVSFYNNEISEKSEIFDDQFSVERPDGSNFTLKIRSTKLEDSAMYFCASSENRGGGNTIYFGEGSWLTVV.